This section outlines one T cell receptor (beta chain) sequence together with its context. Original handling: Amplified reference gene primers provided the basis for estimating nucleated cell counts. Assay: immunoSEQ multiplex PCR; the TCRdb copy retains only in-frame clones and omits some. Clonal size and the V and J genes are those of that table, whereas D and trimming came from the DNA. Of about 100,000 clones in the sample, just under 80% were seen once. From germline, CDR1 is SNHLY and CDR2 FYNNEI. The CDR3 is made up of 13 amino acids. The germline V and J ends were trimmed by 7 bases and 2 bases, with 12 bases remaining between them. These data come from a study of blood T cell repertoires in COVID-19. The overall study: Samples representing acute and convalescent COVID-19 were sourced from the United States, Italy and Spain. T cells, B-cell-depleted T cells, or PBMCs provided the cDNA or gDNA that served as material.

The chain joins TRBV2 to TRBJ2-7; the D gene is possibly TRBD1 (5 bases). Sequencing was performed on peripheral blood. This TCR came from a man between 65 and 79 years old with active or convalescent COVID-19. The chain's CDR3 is CASIQADTYEQYF. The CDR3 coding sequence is TGTGCCAGCATTCAGGCGGACACCTACGAGCAGTACTTC.